The entry below describes one TCR beta chain. This clone was observed a few times. Its antigen remains undetermined. No clone much larger than this one lies a single base away; base qualities are absent. This entry comes from a study of control samples from healthy donors and cancer patients (dated by TCRdb to 2019 to 2021). Receptors were amplified or captured by the immunoSEQ multiplex PCR assay. TCRdb stores this immuneACCESS table with in-frame sequences only. Part of the clones is absent; in the studies checked, under half of the shortfall reflects unresolved V genes, and no reason is known for the rest. The sample records tens of thousands of clones, around 90% of which are singletons. Of the sample, over 12% is held by the ten largest clones. CDR1 is given as SGDLS and CDR2 as YYNGEE, both from the germline V gene. The CDR3 measures 24 amino acids from cysteine to phenylalanine. The CDR3 DNA has 72 bases and is translated from base 1. Germline trimming amounts to 0 bases on V and 1 base on J, with 23 as the count of junction bases outside the gene matches.

Sequenced sample: PBMCs. The chain couples TRBV9 to TRBJ2-6; TRBD1 agrees with 9 junctional bases. The source of this sequence is a man aged 60 to 75 with head and neck cancer. The CDR3 region reads CASSVVRPVLKPGQGLSGANVLTF. In nucleotide form, the sequence is TGTGCCAGCAGCGTAGTCAGGCCGGTTTTAAAACCGGGACAGGGACTATCTGGGGCCAACGTCCTGACTTTC.